What follows are 23 T cell receptor beta chains derived from one specimen sequenced in a study of cytomegalovirus exposure and HLA in healthy donors. Primers for the PCR totalled 60 Vbeta and 13 Jbeta. Here immunoSEQ multiplex PCR was the method, and the copy in TCRdb shows in-frame clones only, minus some. Among about 120,000 clones listed, 77% were seen once. The specimen was PBMCs. These receptors were collected from a young man in good health and CMV-seropositive.

This sequence joins TRBV5-1 and TRBJ2-3; 11 bases line up with TRBD2. The germline V gene encodes CDR1 SGHRS and CDR2 YFSETQ. V shed 4 bases, J shed 5 bases, and the junction held 6 bases outside the gene matches. The CDR3 is made up of 15 amino acids. Here the CDR3 DNA reads TGCGCCAGCAGCCTAGCGGGGGGCCATTTAGATACGCAGTATTTT. As protein: CASSLAGGHLDTQYF. Using reference TRBV5-1 and TRBJ2-3 for the parts outside the CDR3, the full variable domain is KAGVTQTPRYLIKTRGQQVTLSCSPISGHRSVSWYQQTPGQGLQFLFEYFSETQRNKGNFPGRFSGRQFSNSRSEMNVSTLELGDSALYLCASSLAGGHLDTQYFGPGTRLTVL.

This clone turned up a few times. The chain recombines TRBV25-1 with TRBJ1-2, with 9 nucleotides matching TRBD1. In germline, CDR1 is MGHDK, CDR2 SYGVNS. CDR3 length: 14 amino acids. Trimming at V came to 3 bases and at J to 4 bases, leaving 3 bases not matched to a gene. This CDR3 is CASSDLGQGYGYTF. The CDR3 DNA reads as TGTGCCAGCAGTGACCTGGGACAGGGCTATGGCTACACCTTC.

The sample holds a few counts of this clone. The sample has other DNA sequences that encode this CDR3 too. The gene calls are TRBV5-1 and TRBJ1-1, with a tentative D call TRBD1 (5 bases). The CDR3 runs 14 residues. Trimming removed 0 bases from V and 1 base from J, with 7 bases in between. CDR1 is SGHRS and CDR2 is YFSETQ in the germline V gene. Written as DNA, the CDR3 is TGCGCCAGCAGCTTGGGAACAGGGAACACTGAAGCTTTCTTT. This sequence encodes CASSLGTGNTEAFF.

The gene calls are TRBV29-1 and TRBJ2-5; 11 bases match TRBD2. Near its end, the DNA agrees better with TRBJ2-7, so the J call may be wrong. Germline values: CDR1 SQVTM, CDR2 ANQGSEA. CDR3 length: 15 amino acids. In nucleotides, the CDR3 is TGCAGCGTCACCACCGGGACTAGCGGAAACTACGAGCAGTACTTC. Protein product: CSVTTGTSGNYEQYF.

The rearrangement uses TRBV5-4 and TRBJ1-1; 10 bases are shared with TRBD1. V was pared by 7 bases and J by 7 bases, with 7 bases of the junction left unmatched. The V gene's germline CDR1 is SGHNT and CDR2 YYREEE (reference sequence). This CDR3 contains 13 residues. This chain's CDR3 is CASLRGQGDEAFF. For the CDR3, the DNA is TGTGCCAGCTTGCGAGGACAGGGGGATGAAGCTTTCTTT. The full variable domain, rest sourced from reference TRBV5-4 and TRBJ1-1, is ETGVTQSPTHLIKTRGQQVTLRCSSQSGHNTVSWYQQALGQGPQFIFQYYREEENGRGNFPPRFSGLQFPNYSSELNVNALELDDSALYLCASLRGQGDEAFFGQGTRLTVV.

V and J are TRBV9 and TRBJ2-2; D call uncertain. Trimming shortened V by 0 bases and J by 2 bases, and 5 bases separated the two germline ends. The CDR3 sequence is 14 residues long. The germline CDR1 and CDR2 sequences are SGDLS and YYNGEE. The CDR3 reads CASSVVVNTGELFF. DNA for the CDR3: TGTGCCAGCAGCGTAGTCGTTAACACCGGGGAGCTGTTTTTT.

This clone was seen a few times. The CDR3 here is CASSQGQGSETQYF. For the CDR3, the DNA is TGTGCCAGCTCACAAGGACAGGGTTCGGAGACCCAGTACTTC. V is TRBV18 and J is TRBJ2-5; 8 bases line up with TRBD1. This CDR3 spans 14 amino acids. The ends lost 4 bases at V and 5 bases at J; junction bases unmatched: 6. CDR1 KGHSH and CDR2 LQKENI come from the germline V gene.

The chain couples TRBV28 to TRBJ1-2, with 7 bases that match TRBD1. The ends lost 8 bases at V and 4 bases at J; junction bases unmatched: 4. CDR1 is MDHEN and CDR2 is SYDVKM in the germline V gene. There are 12 residues in the CDR3. CDR3 in amino acids: CASGDRAYGYTF. As DNA, the CDR3 is TGTGCCAGCGGTGACAGGGCCTATGGCTACACCTTC.

The chain combines TRBV28 with TRBJ1-2, with TRBD1 as a possible D gene (6 bases). V was pared by 6 bases and J by 4 bases, with 15 bases between. The length of the CDR3 is 14 residues. Germline V gene sequence: CDR1 MDHEN, CDR2 SYDVKM. Here the CDR3 DNA reads TGTGCCAGCAGCTCCGGGACATCTGCCTATGGCTACACCTTC. Amino acids: CASSSGTSAYGYTF.

The J gene is TRBJ2-2, the V gene TRBV2; D call uncertain. Germline lookup yields CDR1 SNHLY and CDR2 FYNNEI. This CDR3 region has 16 residues. The V end lost 6 bases, the J end lost 2 bases, and 16 bases lay between the germline ends. As DNA, the CDR3 is TGTGCCAGCAGGAGGCGAGCGTATCAAAACACCGGGGAGCTGTTTTTT. As protein: CASRRRAYQNTGELFF.

The rearrangement uses TRBV28 and TRBJ2-4, with 9 bases matching TRBD1. CDR1 and CDR2 from the germline V gene are MDHEN and SYDVKM. The V and J ends lost 6 bases and 5 bases, in that order; junction bases with no gene match: 8. This CDR3 is 15 amino acids long. The CDR3 protein is CASSSWDRAQNIQYF. The CDR3 nucleotides read TGTGCCAGCAGCTCCTGGGACAGGGCCCAAAACATTCAGTACTTC.

V gene TRBV13 combines with J gene TRBJ1-3; D not resolved. Trimming took off 6 bases at V and 4 bases at J, with 7 bases between the two ends. The germline gives CDR1 PRHDT, CDR2 FYEKMQ (reference sequence). The CDR3 has 12 amino acids. The CDR3 DNA is TGTGCCAGCAGGTACCAGGGAAACACCATATATTTT. Translation: CASRYQGNTIYF.

V and J are TRBV6-6 and TRBJ2-5; TRBD1 is a possible D gene (5 bases). Germline V CDR1 and CDR2: MNHNY, SVGAGI (reference sequence). V lost 7 bases, J lost 1 base, and 7 bases lay in between. This CDR3 spans 12 amino acids. The CDR3 DNA reads as TGTGCCAGCACGGACATCCAAGAGACCCAGTACTTC. Translation: CASTDIQETQYF.

The chain employs TRBV19 and TRBJ2-1; D may be TRBD1 (6 bases). The V and J ends lost 5 bases and 8 bases respectively, with 13 bases between them. In germline, CDR1 is LNHDA, CDR2 SQIVND (reference sequence). The CDR3 extends over 13 amino acids. The chain's CDR3 is CASSEQGSHEQFF. For the CDR3, the DNA is TGTGCCAGTAGTGAACAGGGTTCCCATGAGCAGTTCTTC. The whole variable domain, remainder taken from reference TRBV19 and TRBJ2-1, is DGGITQSPKYLFRKEGQNVTLSCEQNLNHDAMYWYRQDPGQGLRLIYYSQIVNDFQKGDIAEGYSVSREKKESFPLTVTSAQKNPTAFYLCASSEQGSHEQFFGPGTRLTVL.

The chain employs TRBV4-1 and TRBJ2-5; TRBD2 aligns across 10 bases. The germline CDR1 and CDR2 sequences are MGHRA and YSYEKL. J gave up 3 bases and V 4 bases, and 8 bases lay outside the gene matches. This CDR3 is 16 amino acids long. The CDR3 spells CASSLKMLAGEETQYF. The CDR3, as DNA: TGCGCCAGCAGCCTCAAGATGCTAGCGGGAGAAGAGACCCAGTACTTC.

This clone appeared a single time. The V gene is TRBV19, the J gene TRBJ1-5; no clear D. The CDR3 totals 16 residues. The V gene lost 3 bases and the J gene lost 2 bases, with 14 bases spanning the gap. Germline loops: CDR1 LNHDA, CDR2 SQIVND (reference sequence). CDR3 amino acids: CASSIVVRARNQPQHF. The DNA of the CDR3 is TGTGCCAGTAGTATCGTTGTTCGAGCCCGCAATCAGCCCCAGCATTTT.

This rearrangement joins TRBV21-1 to TRBJ2-7; no DNA check was done on the table's D call, TRBD2. TRBV21-1 has pseudogene status. The CDR3 covers 9 residues. The CDR3 DNA reads TGTGCCAGCAGTCCTTACTTGAGGGTG. Its protein product is CASSPYLRV.

The chain carries TRBV25-1 and TRBJ2-7; 8 nucleotides agree with TRBD1. J gave up 9 bases and V 6 bases, and 10 bases lay outside the gene matches. This CDR3 has 13 residues. Germline lookup yields CDR1 MGHDK and CDR2 SYGVNS. CDR3 region: CASSRTGNLGQYF. CDR3 in DNA: TGTGCCAGCAGCCGGACAGGGAATCTCGGGCAGTACTTC.

This clone showed up just a few times. The genes are TRBV9 and TRBJ1-4, with D possibly matching TRBD1 (6 bases). The germline V and J ends were trimmed by 4 bases and 1 base, with 14 bases remaining between them. The CDR3 is made up of 16 amino acids. From germline, CDR1 is SGDLS and CDR2 YYNGEE. The CDR3 region is CASSKSGTRTNEKLFF. Written as DNA, the CDR3 is TGTGCCAGCAGCAAATCCGGGACAAGAACTAATGAAAAACTGTTTTTT.

The chain carries TRBV6-5 and TRBJ2-3, with D perhaps matching TRBD1 (5 bases). The germline V gene encodes CDR1 MNHEY and CDR2 SVGAGI. V was trimmed by 6 bases and J by 5 bases, leaving 9 bases between them. This CDR3 has 12 amino acids. The CDR3 loop is CASRTEGDTQYF. In nucleotides, the CDR3 is TGTGCCAGCAGGACAGAAGGAGATACGCAGTATTTT.

The chain employs TRBV4-1 and TRBJ1-3, with a tentative D call TRBD1 (6 bases). The V gene lost 1 base and the J gene lost 0 bases, with 10 bases spanning the gap. The germline CDR1 and CDR2 sequences are MGHRA and YSYEKL. This CDR3 region has 16 residues. The CDR3 protein is CASSQVTGNSGNTIYF. The CDR3 DNA is TGCGCCAGCAGCCAAGTAACAGGGAACTCTGGAAACACCATATATTTT.

The rearrangement joins TRBV5-1 to TRBJ2-1; 12 positions agree with TRBD2. CDR1 and CDR2 (germline): SGHRS, YFSETQ. CDR3 size: 19 residues. V trimming: 0 bases; J trimming: 1 base; junction bases outside the gene matches: 8. The CDR3 reads CASSLDWLAGGWSYNEQFF. In DNA form, the CDR3 reads TGCGCCAGCAGCTTGGATTGGCTAGCGGGAGGGTGGTCCTACAATGAGCAGTTCTTC.

The V call is TRBV6-6, the J call TRBJ1-4, with D perhaps matching TRBD1 (5 bases). The length of the CDR3 is 15 residues. CDR1 is MNHNY and CDR2 is SVGAGI in the germline V gene (reference sequence). Trimming cost V 7 bases and J 0 bases, with 12 bases left between them. The CDR3 DNA follows: TGTGCCAGCATACAAGACAGTTCAACTAATGAAAAACTGTTTTTT. Protein sequence: CASIQDSSTNEKLFF.